The 14 T cell receptor beta chains given below trace back to one sample, sequenced in a study of cytomegalovirus exposure and HLA in healthy donors. PCR primers comprised 60 Vbeta and 13 Jbeta primers. The table came from immunoSEQ multiplex PCR; TCRdb's copy has only in-frame clones and leaves some out. The sample records some 150,000 clones, 80% to 85% being singletons. Sequencing was done on a sample of PBMCs. The source is a woman aged 25 to 39 in good health and CMV-seronegative.

This chain uses TRBV12-5 with TRBJ2-1; 11 bases map to TRBD2. The CDR3 loop spans 22 amino acids. J gave up 5 bases and V 0 bases, and 21 bases lay outside the gene matches. Germline values: CDR1 LGHNT, CDR2 FRNRAP. Here the CDR3 reads CASGLVKIGPSGGPRTNNEQFF. CDR3 coding DNA: TGTGCTAGTGGTTTGGTAAAAATAGGGCCTAGCGGGGGGCCCCGGACAAACAATGAGCAGTTCTTC.

This clone has a count of ten or more. The chain links TRBV7-3 to TRBJ1-5; 10 nucleotides align to TRBD1. CDR1 is SGHTA and CDR2 is FQGTGA in the germline V gene. Trimming cost V 9 bases and J 5 bases; bases outside gene matches: 25. This CDR3 is built from 20 residues. CDR3 sequence reads: CASFPVRDRKRTGGDQPQHF. Written as DNA, the CDR3 is TGTGCCAGTTTTCCAGTAAGGGATAGGAAACGGACAGGGGGGGATCAGCCCCAGCATTTT.

This chain links TRBV5-8 with TRBJ1-1; unclear D gene. Trimming shortened V by 1 base and J by 0 bases, and 7 bases separated the two germline ends. The CDR3 is made up of 14 amino acids. The germline V gene has CDR1 SGHTS and CDR2 YDEGEE. The CDR3 DNA follows: TGTGCCAGCAGCTTGAACAGCATGAACACTGAAGCTTTCTTT. This gives the protein CASSLNSMNTEAFF.

This chain joins TRBV2 and TRBJ2-3; possible D gene TRBD2, 7 bases. V lost 6 bases, J lost 4 bases, and 17 bases lay in between. CDR3 length equals 15 residues. Germline V gene sequence: CDR1 SNHLY, CDR2 FYNNEI. CDR3 in amino acids: CASRREGGWSDTQYF. CDR3 sequence (DNA): TGTGCCAGCAGGAGGGAGGGGGGGTGGTCAGATACGCAGTATTTT.

A single count supports this clone. The rearrangement joins TRBV27 to TRBJ1-4; possibly TRBD1 for D (5 bases). V was trimmed by 5 bases and J by 6 bases, leaving 16 bases between them. The CDR3 loop spans 15 amino acids. Germline assignment: CDR1 MNHEY and CDR2 SMNVEV (reference sequence). CDR3 sequence (DNA): TGTGCCAGCAGTCCGACGAGAAAGGGGTATGAAAAACTGTTTTTT. This translates into CASSPTRKGYEKLFF.

V usage is TRBV5-1 and J usage is TRBJ2-3; 12 nucleotides match TRBD2. The CDR3 is 16 residues long. CDR1 SGHRS and CDR2 YFSETQ come from the germline V gene. J gave up 4 bases and V 4 bases, and 7 bases lay outside the gene matches. The CDR3 protein is CASSPGTSGSADTQYF. In nucleotides, the CDR3 is TGCGCCAGCAGCCCGGGGACTAGCGGGTCTGCAGATACGCAGTATTTT.

The chain combines TRBV7-9 with TRBJ2-2; 10 bases fit TRBD2. Germline V gene lookup returns CDR1 SEHNR and CDR2 FQNEAQ (reference sequence). The length of the CDR3 is 17 residues. Trimming removed 2 bases from V and 2 bases from J; junction bases left unmatched: 5. CDR3 sequence: CASSLLTSGLNTGELFF. CDR3 DNA sequence: TGTGCCAGCAGCTTATTGACTAGCGGGCTCAACACCGGGGAGCTGTTTTTT. The variable domain in full, with the rest retrieved from reference TRBV7-9 and TRBJ2-2, is DTGVSQNPRHKITKRGQNVTFRCDPISEHNRLYWYRQTLGQGPEFLTYFQNEAQLEKSRLLSDRFSAERPKGSFSTLEIQRTEQGDSAMYLCASSLLTSGLNTGELFFGEGSRLTVL.

The genes are TRBV27 and TRBJ2-7; 8 bases are shared with TRBD2. Germline V lookup: CDR1 MNHEY, CDR2 SMNVEV (reference sequence). The CDR3 length is 14 residues. V was clipped by 3 bases and J by 7 bases; unmatched bases: 8. The CDR3 DNA reads TGTGCCAGCAGTTTGAAGCGGGAGTTTGGAGAGCAGTACTTC. Translating it yields CASSLKREFGEQYF.

V gene TRBV30 combines with J gene TRBJ1-5, with a possible D match to TRBD1 (5 bases). There are 15 residues in the CDR3. Germline V lookup: CDR1 GTSNPN, CDR2 SVGIG (reference sequence). The ends were cut back, 0 bases at V and 3 bases at J, with 12 bases in the middle. The CDR3 region has the DNA TGTGCCTGGAGTGTATCATCAGGGAACAATCAGCCCCAGCATTTT. Its protein product is CAWSVSSGNNQPQHF.

J is TRBJ2-1 and V is TRBV7-3; possible D gene TRBD1, 6 bases. The germline CDR1 and CDR2 sequences are SGHTA and FQGTGA. The CDR3 has 12 amino acids. V lost 4 bases to trimming and J lost 8 bases, with 9 bases between them. CDR3 sequence: CASSWSGDEQFF. Here the CDR3 DNA reads TGTGCCAGCAGCTGGTCAGGGGATGAGCAGTTCTTC.

The chain recombines TRBV7-8 with TRBJ2-7, with 7 positions matching TRBD2. The J segment lost 0 bases and the V segment lost 1 base, leaving 6 bases of the junction unmatched. The CDR3 has 16 residues. The germline V gene has CDR1 SGHVS and CDR2 FQNEAQ. The CDR3 DNA is TGTGCCAGCAGCTTAGTTTTGGGGGGGAGCTCCTACGAGCAGTACTTC. Residues: CASSLVLGGSSYEQYF.

The V call is TRBV27, the J call TRBJ2-7, with a tentative D call TRBD2 (6 bases). V was clipped by 6 bases and J by 3 bases, with 9 bases between them. Germline loops: CDR1 MNHEY, CDR2 SMNVEV (reference sequence). The CDR3 is made up of 12 amino acids. DNA of the CDR3: TGTGCCAGCAGGCGGGGTTTCTACGAGCAGTACTTC. It translates to CASRRGFYEQYF.

This chain links TRBV19 with TRBJ2-3; 8 nucleotides align to TRBD2. The V gene's germline CDR1 is LNHDA and CDR2 SQIVND (reference sequence). V lost 5 bases, J lost 3 bases, and 7 bases stayed unmatched. The CDR3 has 15 residues. In DNA form, the CDR3 reads TGTGCCAGTAGTCTGGTGGGGACTAGTACAGATACGCAGTATTTT. Its protein is CASSLVGTSTDTQYF.

Worth noting for this clone: At one of its ends the junction is not consistent with the germline gene, which may arise from a read error. The chain employs TRBV7-9 and TRBJ1-4, with D perhaps matching TRBD1 (5 bases). CDR3 length: 13 amino acids. Germline CDR1 SEHNR, CDR2 FQNEAQ (reference sequence). The chain's CDR3 is CAGVRATNEKLFF. CDR3 bases: TGCGCGGGGGTGAGGGCAACTAATGAAAAACTGTTTTTT.